This entry lists 7 T cell receptor beta chains sequenced from one sample in a study of tumor-infiltrating lymphocytes in primary liver carcinoma. Co-extraction yielded RNA and DNA from around 18-30 mg of unsorted bulk tissue. TCR beta cDNA was reverse-transcribed from 500 to 550 ng of total RNA. The reaction used a constant-region primer and ProtoScript II reverse transcriptase. Modified slightly, ARM-PCR produced TCR beta libraries over three nested multiplex PCR rounds. Running roughly 10 cycles apiece, the first two PCR rounds relied on TRBV1-TRBV30 forward primers together with a C-beta reverse primer. TCRdb used MiXCR to reprocess the multiplex PCR reads, holding one entry per CDR3 protein. The sample lists some 50,000 distinct CDR3 sequences, less than 75% seen once, with approximately 31% in the top ten. The sample was liver tumor tissue from sampling region 5. Subset reported: tumor region T5, tumor centre. Receptors originate from a man aged 40-49 years with primary liver carcinoma and hepatitis B virus infection.

With respect to this clonotype: A read error may be the cause here, since a much bigger clone is one base away. The chain links TRBV28 to TRBJ1-2; 10 nucleotides agree with TRBD1. Germline V gene data show CDR1 as MDHEN and CDR2 as SYDVKM. CDR3 length equals 17 residues. V was clipped by 8 bases and J by 8 bases; unmatched bases: 20. The CDR3 region is CASCPSAGTGENGGYTF. The CDR3, as DNA: TGTGCCAGCTGTCCTTCCGCCGGGACAGGGGAAAATGGGGGCTACACCTTC.

The chain is built from TRBV12-3 or TRBV12-4 and TRBJ2-5; TRBD2 is a possible D gene (6 bases). V was pared by 9 bases and J by 9 bases, with 26 bases between. This CDR3 contains 15 residues. The CDR3 bases are TGTGCCAGTAGTCCGACCAGGTCACTAAGGGACTCCCAGTACTTC. This gives the protein CASSPTRSLRDSQYF.

This chain links TRBV4-2 with TRBJ2-7; TRBD2 might be the D (6 bases). From germline, CDR1 is LGHNA and CDR2 YNFKEQ. V was cut by 10 bases and J by 1 base, with 26 bases left in between. This CDR3 is built from 17 residues. The CDR3 reads CATTRLVGVYKSYEQYF. The CDR3 nucleotides are TGTGCCACTACTAGACTAGTTGGAGTTTATAAGTCCTACGAGCAGTACTTC.

With respect to this clonotype: The CDR3 does not end in the conserved phenylalanine or tryptophan, so this is likely a read error. This chain uses TRBV4-1 with TRBJ2-4; 8 nucleotides align to TRBD2. The CDR3 totals 18 residues. Germline CDR1 reads MGHRA; CDR2 reads YSYEKL. V was clipped by 2 bases and J by 1 base; unmatched bases: 10. DNA of the CDR3: TGCGCCAGCAGCCAAATTCCCGGGACTAGGGCCGCCAAAAACATTCAGTACATC. Its protein product is CASSQIPGTRAAKNIQYI.

In regard to this clonotype: The CDR3 does not end in the conserved phenylalanine or tryptophan, so this is likely a read error. The chain is built from TRBV4-1 and TRBJ2-2, with no clear D. Germline lookup yields CDR1 MGHRA and CDR2 YSYEKL. The CDR3 contains 16 residues. V was shortened by 1 base and J by 1 base, with 10 bases between the two germline ends. The CDR3 DNA reads as TGCGCCAGCAGCCAAGTCCCAGCCTTGAACACCGGGGAGCTGTTTTCT. The encoded protein is CASSQVPALNTGELFS.

Note on this clonotype: At one boundary the junction diverges from the germline segment, which might be a read error. This chain joins TRBV6-2 or TRBV6-3 and TRBJ1-1; the D gene is possibly TRBD1 (6 bases). Germline V lookup: CDR1 MNHEY, CDR2 SVGEGT. This CDR3 has 17 residues. The CDR3 nucleotides are TGTGCCAGCAGTTACCGTCGAGGGGGGGGAATGAACACTGGAGCTTTCTTT. Encoded protein: CASSYRRGGGMNTGAFF.

The chain recombines TRBV12-3 or TRBV12-4 with TRBJ2-1; D is uncertain. V gave up 7 bases and J gave up 5 bases, with 15 bases separating them. This CDR3 has 14 amino acids. CDR3 in amino acids: CASTMGRPDNEQFF. CDR3 in DNA: TGTGCCAGCACTATGGGAAGGCCGGACAATGAGCAGTTCTTC.